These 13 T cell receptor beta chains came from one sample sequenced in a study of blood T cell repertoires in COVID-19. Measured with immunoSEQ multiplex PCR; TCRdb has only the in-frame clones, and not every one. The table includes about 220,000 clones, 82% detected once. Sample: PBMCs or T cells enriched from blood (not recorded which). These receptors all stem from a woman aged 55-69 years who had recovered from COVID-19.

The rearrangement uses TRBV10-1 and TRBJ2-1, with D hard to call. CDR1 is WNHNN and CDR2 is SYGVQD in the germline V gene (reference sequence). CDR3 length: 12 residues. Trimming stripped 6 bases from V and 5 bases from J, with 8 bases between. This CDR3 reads CASRQFHNEQFF. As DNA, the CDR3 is TGCGCCAGCAGACAGTTCCACAATGAGCAGTTCTTC.

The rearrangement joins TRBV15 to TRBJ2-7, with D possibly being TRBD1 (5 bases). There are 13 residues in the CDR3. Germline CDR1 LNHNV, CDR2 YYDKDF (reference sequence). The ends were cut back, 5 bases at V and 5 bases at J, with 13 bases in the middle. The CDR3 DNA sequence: TGTGCCACCAGCCCGTCCAGGGTTGACGAGCAGTACTTC. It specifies CATSPSRVDEQYF.

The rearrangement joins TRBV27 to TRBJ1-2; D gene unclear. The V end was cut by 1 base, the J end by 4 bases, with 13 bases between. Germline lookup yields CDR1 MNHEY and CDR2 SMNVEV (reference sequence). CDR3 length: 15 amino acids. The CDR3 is CASSLLAAPAYGYTF. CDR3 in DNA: TGTGCCAGCAGTTTATTAGCAGCACCCGCCTATGGCTACACCTTC.

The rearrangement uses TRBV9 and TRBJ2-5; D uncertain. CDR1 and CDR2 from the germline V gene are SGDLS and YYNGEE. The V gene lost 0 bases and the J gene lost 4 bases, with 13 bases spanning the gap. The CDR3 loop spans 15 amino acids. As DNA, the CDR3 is TGTGCCAGCAGCGTAGACCCAGGCGTAGGAGAGACCCAGTACTTC. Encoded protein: CASSVDPGVGETQYF.

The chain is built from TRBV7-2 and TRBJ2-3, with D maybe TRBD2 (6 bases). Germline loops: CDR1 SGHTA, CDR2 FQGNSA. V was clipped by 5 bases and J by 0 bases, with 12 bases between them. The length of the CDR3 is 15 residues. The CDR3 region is CASSPFSGSTDTQYF. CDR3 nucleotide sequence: TGTGCCAGCAGCCCTTTTAGCGGTAGCACAGATACGCAGTATTTT.

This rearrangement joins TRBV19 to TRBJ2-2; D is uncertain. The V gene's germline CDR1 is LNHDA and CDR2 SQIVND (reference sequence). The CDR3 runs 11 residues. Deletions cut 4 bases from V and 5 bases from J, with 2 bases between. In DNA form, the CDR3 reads TGTGCCAGTAGTACGACCGGGGAGCTGTTTTTT. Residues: CASSTTGELFF.

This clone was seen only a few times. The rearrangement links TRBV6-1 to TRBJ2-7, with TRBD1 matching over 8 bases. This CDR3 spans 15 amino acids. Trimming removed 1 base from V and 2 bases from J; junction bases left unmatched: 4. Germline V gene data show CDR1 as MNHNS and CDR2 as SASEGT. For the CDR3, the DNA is TGTGCCAGCAGTGAAGAGTCCAGGGGGCCCTACGAGCAGTACTTC. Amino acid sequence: CASSEESRGPYEQYF.

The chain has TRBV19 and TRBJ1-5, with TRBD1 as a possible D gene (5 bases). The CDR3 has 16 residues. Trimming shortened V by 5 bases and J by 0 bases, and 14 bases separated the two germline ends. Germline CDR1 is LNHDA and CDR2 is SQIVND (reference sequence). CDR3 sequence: CASSLSGGDSNQPQHF. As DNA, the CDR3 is TGTGCCAGTAGTTTATCCGGGGGGGATAGCAATCAGCCCCAGCATTTT.

This CDR3 reads CATSRDREQFF. In nucleotides, the CDR3 is TGTGCCACCAGCAGAGATCGTGAGCAGTTCTTC. The V gene is TRBV15, the J gene TRBJ2-1; the D is unclear. Trimming took off 0 bases at V and 9 bases at J, with 3 bases between the two ends. The germline CDR1 and CDR2 sequences are LNHNV and YYDKDF (reference sequence). The CDR3 has 11 residues.

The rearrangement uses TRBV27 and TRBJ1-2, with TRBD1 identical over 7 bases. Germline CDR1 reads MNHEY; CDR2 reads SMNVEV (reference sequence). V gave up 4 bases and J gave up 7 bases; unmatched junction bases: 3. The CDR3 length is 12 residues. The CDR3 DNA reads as TGTGCCAGCAGTTCGCAGGGGGGTGGCTACACCTTC. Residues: CASSSQGGGYTF.

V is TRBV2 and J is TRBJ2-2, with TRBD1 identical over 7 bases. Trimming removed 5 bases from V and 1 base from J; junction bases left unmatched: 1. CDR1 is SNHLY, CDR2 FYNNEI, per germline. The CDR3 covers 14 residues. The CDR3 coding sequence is TGTGCCAGCAGTAGGGACAGGAACACCGGGGAGCTGTTTTTT. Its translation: CASSRDRNTGELFF.

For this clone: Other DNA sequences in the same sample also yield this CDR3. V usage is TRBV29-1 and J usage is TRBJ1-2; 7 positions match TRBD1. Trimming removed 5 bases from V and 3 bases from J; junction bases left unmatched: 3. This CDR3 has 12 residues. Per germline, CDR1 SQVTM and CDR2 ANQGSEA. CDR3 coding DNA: TGCAGCGTTAGGACAGGCGACTATGGCTACACCTTC. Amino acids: CSVRTGDYGYTF.

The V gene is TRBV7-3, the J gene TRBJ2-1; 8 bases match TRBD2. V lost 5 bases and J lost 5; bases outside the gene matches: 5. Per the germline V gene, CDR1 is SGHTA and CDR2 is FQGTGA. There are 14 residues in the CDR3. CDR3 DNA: TGTGCCAGCAGCCAAAGCGGGGGAGACAATGAGCAGTTCTTC. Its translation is CASSQSGGDNEQFF. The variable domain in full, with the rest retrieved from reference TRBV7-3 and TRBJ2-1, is GAGVSQTPSNKVTEKGKYVELRCDPISGHTALYWYRQSLGQGPEFLIYFQGTGAADDSGLPNDRFFAVRPEGSVSTLKIQRTERGDSAVYLCASSQSGGDNEQFFGPGTRLTVL.